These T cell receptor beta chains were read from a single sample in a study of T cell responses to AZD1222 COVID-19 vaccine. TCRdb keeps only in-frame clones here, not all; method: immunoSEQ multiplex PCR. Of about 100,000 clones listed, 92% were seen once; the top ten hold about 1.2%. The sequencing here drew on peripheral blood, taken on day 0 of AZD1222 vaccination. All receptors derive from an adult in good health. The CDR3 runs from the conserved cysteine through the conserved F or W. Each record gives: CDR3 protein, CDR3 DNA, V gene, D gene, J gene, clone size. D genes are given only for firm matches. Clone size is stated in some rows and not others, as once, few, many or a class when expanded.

CDR3aa: CASSPRTGRETQYF; CDR3nt: TGTGCCAGCAGCCCCCGGACAGGGAGGGAGACCCAGTACTTC; v_gene: TRBV9; d_gene: TRBD1; j_gene: TRBJ2-5; abundance: .
CDR3aa: CASSERGTEAFF; CDR3nt: TGTGCCAGCAGTGAACGAGGCACTGAAGCTTTCTTT; v_gene: TRBV25-1; d_gene: .; j_gene: TRBJ1-1; abundance: .
CDR3aa: CAWSVLGEGYEQYF; CDR3nt: TGTGCCTGGAGTGTACTAGGAGAGGGCTACGAGCAGTACTTC; v_gene: TRBV30; d_gene: .; j_gene: TRBJ2-7; abundance: .
CDR3aa: CASSVVPRATEAFF; CDR3nt: TGTGCCAGCAGCGTAGTCCCCAGGGCCACTGAAGCTTTCTTT; v_gene: TRBV9; d_gene: .; j_gene: TRBJ1-1; abundance: .
CDR3aa: CASSRDRVRSPLHF; CDR3nt: TGTGCCAGCAGCCGGGACAGGGTACGGTCACCCCTCCACTTT; v_gene: TRBV5-6; d_gene: TRBD1; j_gene: TRBJ1-6; abundance: .
CDR3aa: CASSLVRGGDYEQYF; CDR3nt: TGTGCCAGCAGCTTAGTTCGCGGGGGGGACTACGAGCAGTACTTC; v_gene: TRBV7-2; d_gene: TRBD2; j_gene: TRBJ2-7; abundance: .
CDR3aa: CSPDRRSDGYTF; CDR3nt: TGCAGCCCGGACAGGCGGTCCGATGGCTACACCTTC; v_gene: TRBV29-1; d_gene: TRBD1; j_gene: TRBJ1-2; abundance: .
CDR3aa: CSVLGQGGEKLFF; CDR3nt: TGCAGCGTTCTGGGACAGGGAGGTGAAAAACTGTTTTTT; v_gene: TRBV29-1; d_gene: TRBD1; j_gene: TRBJ1-4; abundance: .
CDR3aa: CASSPSGRAYEQYF; CDR3nt: TGTGCCAGCTCACCGAGCGGGAGGGCATACGAGCAGTACTTC; v_gene: TRBV18; d_gene: TRBD2; j_gene: TRBJ2-7; abundance: .
CDR3aa: CASSYNGGIEQPQHF; CDR3nt: TGTGCCAGCAGTTATAACGGGGGGATCGAACAGCCCCAGCATTTT; v_gene: TRBV6-2/TRBV6-3; d_gene: .; j_gene: TRBJ1-5; abundance: .
CDR3aa: CATSREPQRGQGHSPLHF; CDR3nt: TGTGCCACCAGCAGAGAGCCCCAAAGGGGACAGGGACACTCACCCCTCCACTTT; v_gene: TRBV15; d_gene: TRBD1; j_gene: TRBJ1-6; abundance: .
CDR3aa: CAWDGRASPLHF; CDR3nt: TGTGCCTGGGACGGTAGAGCTTCACCCCTCCACTTT; v_gene: TRBV30; d_gene: .; j_gene: TRBJ1-6; abundance: .
CDR3aa: CASSLGRHNEQFF; CDR3nt: TGTGCCAGCAGCTTAGGCCGCCACAATGAGCAGTTCTTC; v_gene: TRBV7-2; d_gene: .; j_gene: TRBJ2-1; abundance: .
CDR3aa: CASSSRDSLLAGANVLTF; CDR3nt: TGTGCCAGCAGTTCCCGGGACAGCCTCTTGGCTGGGGCCAACGTCCTGACTTTC; v_gene: TRBV28; d_gene: TRBD1; j_gene: TRBJ2-6; abundance: few
CDR3aa: CASSLDHSSPLHF; CDR3nt: TGTGCCAGCAGCTTAGACCATAGCTCACCCCTCCACTTT; v_gene: TRBV7-3; d_gene: .; j_gene: TRBJ1-6; abundance: .
CDR3aa: CASSRGDNYNSPLHF; CDR3nt: TGTGCCAGCAGCCGCGGGGACAATTATAATTCACCCCTCCACTTT; v_gene: TRBV11-3; d_gene: .; j_gene: TRBJ1-6; abundance: .